Listed below are T cell receptor beta chains from one sample, sequenced in a study of T-cell memory formation after mild COVID-19. A single record per CDR3 protein comes from TCRdb applying MiXCR to the 5' RACE reads. Of roughly 29,000 distinct CDR3 sequences listed, around 7.2% are singletons. Sequenced: PBMCs or a T cell subset sorted from them (not recorded which). Receptors originate from an adult woman who had mild COVID-19 (a few samples of this study predate the infection). Cell type and time point are not known. Each CDR3 is given with its conserved first and last residue. The D gene is left open where the match is weak. A clone size is listed for some rows: how often the clone was seen (once, few, many), or a class if it is expanded.

J gene	D gene	V gene	clone size	CDR3 protein	CDR3 DNA
TRBJ1-4	-	TRBV7-9	many	CASSLESGGNEKLFF	TGTGCCAGCAGCTTAGAAAGCGGCGGTAATGAAAAACTGTTTTTT
TRBJ1-2	TRBD1	TRBV20-1	many	CSARDMGQSPYGYTF	TGCAGTGCTAGAGATATGGGACAGAGCCCGTATGGCTACACCTTC
TRBJ2-7	-	TRBV4-1	-	CASSQPRERLVKQYF	TGCGCCAGCAGCCAACCCCGGGAACGCCTTGTAAAGCAGTACTTC
TRBJ2-3	-	TRBV2	-	CAGRNRAWGTDTQYF	TGTGCCGGCAGGAACAGGGCGTGGGGCACAGATACGCAGTATTTT
TRBJ2-5	-	TRBV30	many	CAWSTLGQETQYF	TGTGCCTGGAGCACTTTAGGACAAGAGACCCAGTACTTC
TRBJ2-7	-	TRBV7-9	many	CASSLAGADEQYF	TGTGCCAGCAGCTTAGCAGGGGCGGACGAGCAGTACTTC
TRBJ2-2	TRBD1	TRBV24-1	many	CATSDLTGGLSTGELFF	TGTGCCACCAGTGATTTGACAGGGGGGCTCAGCACCGGGGAGCTGTTTTTT
TRBJ2-1	TRBD2	TRBV6-1	many	CASSEEAGGPYNEQFF	TGTGCCAGCAGTGAAGAAGCGGGGGGACCCTACAATGAGCAGTTCTTC
TRBJ2-2	-	TRBV7-2	many	CASSRGGRLNTGELFF	TGTGCCAGCAGTCGAGGAGGCAGGCTGAACACCGGGGAGCTGTTTTTT
TRBJ2-5	TRBD1	TRBV3-1	-	CASSLQRGPIETQYF	TGTGCCAGCAGCCTCCAAAGGGGGCCGATAGAGACCCAGTACTTC
TRBJ1-1	TRBD1	TRBV5-1	medium-sized	CASSSGDRSPNTEAFF	TGCGCCAGCAGCTCGGGGGACAGGAGCCCGAACACTGAAGCTTTCTTT
TRBJ1-1	-	TRBV12-3/TRBV12-4	many	CASSDARSNTEAFF	TGTGCCAGCAGCGATGCGAGGAGCAACACTGAAGCTTTCTTT
TRBJ2-3	TRBD2	TRBV9	-	CASSTSGTGADTQYF	TGTGCCAGCAGTACTAGCGGGACTGGCGCAGATACGCAGTATTTT
TRBJ2-6	TRBD1	TRBV4-3	few	CASSHNTGAGANVLTF	TGCGCCAGCAGCCATAATACAGGGGCTGGGGCCAACGTCCTGACTTTC
TRBJ2-2	-	TRBV11-2	many	CASSLGGTNTGELFF	TGTGCCAGCAGCTTAGGGGGGACGAACACCGGGGAGCTGTTTTTT
TRBJ1-1	-	TRBV5-1	many	CASSGVGALNTEAFF	TGCGCCAGCAGCGGGGTGGGGGCCCTGAACACTGAAGCTTTCTTT
TRBJ2-1	-	TRBV5-4	many	CASSPRGGWSNEQFF	TGTGCCAGCAGCCCCCGTGGGGGCTGGAGCAATGAGCAGTTCTTC
TRBJ2-2	-	TRBV7-2	many	CASSFSSVGELFF	TGTGCCAGCAGCTTCTCTAGCGTGGGGGAGCTGTTTTTT
TRBJ2-3	-	TRBV19	many	CASSWTEDATQYF	TGTGCCAGTAGTTGGACAGAGGACGCGACGCAGTATTTT
TRBJ1-5	TRBD1	TRBV5-5	many	CASSLALGTGDQPQHF	TGTGCCAGCAGCTTGGCTTTAGGGACAGGAGATCAGCCCCAGCATTTT
TRBJ1-2	-	TRBV12-3/TRBV12-4	many	CASRKQGYGYTF	TGTGCCAGCCGAAAACAGGGTTATGGCTACACCTTC
TRBJ2-2	-	TRBV9	-	CASSVWGSHTGELFF	TGTGCCAGCAGCGTCTGGGGCAGTCACACCGGGGAGCTGTTTTTT
TRBJ1-2	-	TRBV4-1	many	CASSQAAGINYGYTF	TGCGCCAGCAGCCAAGCGGCAGGGATTAACTATGGCTACACCTTC
TRBJ1-1	-	TRBV18	many	CASSPIRGEAFF	TGTGCCAGCTCACCAATCAGGGGAGAAGCTTTCTTT
TRBJ2-4	TRBD1	TRBV4-1	many	CASSQVEVGTGPTNIQYF	TGCGCCAGCAGCCAAGTTGAGGTTGGGACAGGGCCGACAAACATTCAGTACTTC
TRBJ2-1	TRBD2	TRBV3-1	many	CASSQEGLGYNEQFF	TGTGCCAGCAGCCAAGAGGGACTAGGATACAATGAGCAGTTCTTC
TRBJ1-1	TRBD1	TRBV7-2	medium-sized	CATGDRGTEAFF	TGTGCCACCGGAGACAGGGGCACTGAAGCTTTCTTT
TRBJ2-7	TRBD2	TRBV11-3	many	CASSPPWTSGNEQYF	TGTGCCAGCAGCCCGCCTTGGACTAGCGGGAACGAGCAGTACTTC
TRBJ1-5	-	TRBV12-3/TRBV12-4	medium-sized	CASSFKGGNQPQHF	TGTGCCAGCAGTTTTAAGGGGGGGAATCAGCCCCAGCATTTT
TRBJ1-1	-	TRBV6-5	many	CASSRDSLNTEAFF	TGTGCCAGCAGCCGCGACAGTCTGAACACTGAAGCTTTCTTT